Listed here are 17 T cell receptor beta chains from one sample, sequenced in a study of cytomegalovirus exposure and HLA in healthy donors. 13 Jbeta primers and 60 Vbeta primers were used for the PCR. This table comes from immunoSEQ multiplex PCR, and its TCRdb copy is limited to in-frame clones, with some not included. The sample comprises 150,000 to 200,000 clones, roughly 80% of which are singletons, and 2.5% to 3.5% rests with the top ten. The sequencing sample was made of PBMCs. Receptor source: a female donor in good health and CMV-seronegative.

The DNA for the CDR3 is TGTGCCAGCAGTGAAGGTGGAGCGGGAGGGAACAATGAGCAGTTCTTC. It yields the protein CASSEGGAGGNNEQFF. The chain recombines TRBV6-1 with TRBJ2-1, with 10 bases lining up with TRBD2. The CDR3 runs to 16 residues. Germline trimming cut 1 base from V and 5 bases from J; bases unmatched to any gene: 5. The V gene's germline CDR1 is MNHNS and CDR2 SASEGT.

This chain joins TRBV10-3 and TRBJ1-3, with 7 bases aligning to TRBD1. Germline V gene data show CDR1 as ENHRY and CDR2 as SYGVKD. Trimming at V came to 8 bases and at J to 6 bases, leaving 1 base not matched to a gene. The CDR3 totals 11 residues. The CDR3 here is CAIGTENTIYF. The CDR3 region has the DNA TGTGCCATCGGGACAGAAAACACCATATATTTT.

The chain links TRBV7-2 to TRBJ2-6, with TRBD1 identical over 8 bases. CDR3 size: 19 residues. CDR1 and CDR2 (germline): SGHTA, FQGNSA. V trimming: 7 bases; J trimming: 0 bases; junction bases outside the gene matches: 14. CDR3 loop: CASNRPGQEVLSGANVLTF. CDR3 DNA: TGTGCCAGCAATCGCCCGGGACAGGAGGTACTCTCTGGGGCCAACGTCCTGACTTTC.

This chain links TRBV11-2 with TRBJ1-2; D remains unclear. V was shortened by 5 bases and J by 4 bases, with 8 bases between the two germline ends. The CDR3 is made up of 12 amino acids. The germline V gene has CDR1 SGHAT and CDR2 FQNNGV. The CDR3 DNA is TGTGCCAGCAGCCTGAACAGCTATGGCTACACCTTC. Its protein product is CASSLNSYGYTF.

Concerning this clone itself: One junction end does not reproduce the germline sequence, and a read error may be involved. The chain links TRBV7-9 to TRBJ2-1; the D gene is possibly TRBD2 (6 bases). This CDR3 contains 14 residues. CDR1 and CDR2 from the germline V gene are SEHNR and FQNEAQ (reference sequence). The CDR3 region has the DNA TGTGCCAGCAGCGAAACTAGCTCCAACAATGAGCAGTTCTTC. Its translation is CASSETSSNNEQFF.

CDR3 sequence: CASSSDRGQGEKLFF. The CDR3 DNA follows: TGTGCCAGCAGCTCCGACAGGGGACAAGGGGAAAAACTGTTTTTT. The chain uses TRBV7-9 and TRBJ1-4, with TRBD1 identical over 8 bases. Trimming removed 4 bases from V and 8 bases from J; junction bases left unmatched: 9. The CDR3 has 15 amino acids. Germline V gene lookup returns CDR1 SEHNR and CDR2 FQNEAQ (reference sequence).

The V and J genes are TRBV14 and TRBJ2-7; D unclear. This CDR3 has 14 amino acids. V lost 6 bases and J 0 bases, leaving 12 bases between the germline ends. Germline-derived CDR1 and CDR2 are SGHDN and FVKESK. In DNA form, the CDR3 reads TGTGCCAGCAGTCCCGACACGATCTCCTACGAGCAGTACTTC. Amino acids: CASSPDTISYEQYF.

This clone was recorded only once. This rearrangement joins TRBV6-5 to TRBJ1-5; 9 positions agree with TRBD1. Germline CDR1 is MNHEY and CDR2 is SVGAGI. The CDR3 spans 13 residues. Trimming at V came to 6 bases and at J to 7 bases, leaving 4 bases not matched to a gene. The CDR3 nucleotides read TGTGCCAGCAGACGGGACAGGGCCCAGCCCCAGCATTTT. The encoded protein is CASRRDRAQPQHF.

The V and J genes are TRBV18 and TRBJ1-5; a possible D gene is TRBD1 (5 bases). Germline CDR1 reads KGHSH; CDR2 reads LQKENI. V was shortened by 3 bases and J by 2 bases, with 11 bases between the two germline ends. The CDR3 is 15 residues long. CDR3 in DNA: TGTGCCAGCTCACCCACGTTACAGGGCAATCAGCCCCAGCATTTT. Its protein is CASSPTLQGNQPQHF.

This CDR3 is CASSPRGAGEHSPLHF. Written as DNA, the CDR3 is TGTGCCAGCAGCCCTCGCGGGGCAGGCGAACATTCACCCCTCCACTTT. V is TRBV7-9 and J is TRBJ1-6; possibly TRBD1 for D (5 bases). The germline V gene encodes CDR1 SEHNR and CDR2 FQNEAQ (reference sequence). Trimming left V 5 bases short and J 8 bases short, with 19 bases between. This CDR3 has 16 residues.

The chain uses TRBV7-9 and TRBJ2-5; D gene ambiguous. The CDR3 is 13 residues long. V shed 10 bases and J shed 1 base, with 13 bases lying between them. Germline CDR1 and CDR2: SEHNR and FQNEAQ (reference sequence). Here the CDR3 DNA reads TGTGCCACCCCCTTTAGAGGCCAAGAGACCCAGTACTTC. It is translated as CATPFRGQETQYF.

This chain connects TRBV28 to TRBJ1-1, with TRBD1 matching over 7 bases. This CDR3 region has 15 residues. CDR1 is MDHEN and CDR2 is SYDVKM in the germline V gene. Trimming removed 4 bases from V and 0 bases from J; junction bases left unmatched: 5. The CDR3 DNA reads as TGTGCCAGCAGTTCCCGACAGGGATTGAACACTGAAGCTTTCTTT. Encoded protein: CASSSRQGLNTEAFF.

This rearrangement joins TRBV19 to TRBJ1-3; 7 bases line up with TRBD1. Germline assignment: CDR1 LNHDA and CDR2 SQIVND (reference sequence). The CDR3 spans 17 residues. V was clipped by 4 bases and J by 2 bases; unmatched bases: 11. DNA of the CDR3: TGTGCCAGTAGTACTCGGGACAGAGGTTGGACTGGAAACACCATATATTTT. Protein product: CASSTRDRGWTGNTIYF.

The genes are TRBV9 and TRBJ2-2; 7 bases are shared with TRBD2. The trim removed 0 bases at V and 0 bases at J, leaving 2 bases unmatched. This CDR3 is built from 16 residues. Germline V gene lookup returns CDR1 SGDLS and CDR2 YYNGEE. As DNA, the CDR3 is TGTGCCAGCAGCGTAGGGGAGGGAGCGAACACCGGGGAGCTGTTTTTT. Residues: CASSVGEGANTGELFF.

V gene TRBV11-2 combines with J gene TRBJ1-5; D might be TRBD1 (5 bases). The V end lost 1 base, the J end lost 3 bases, and 10 bases lay between the germline ends. This CDR3 comprises 15 residues. CDR1 SGHAT and CDR2 FQNNGV come from the germline V gene. The CDR3 protein is CASSLASGDNQPQHF. The CDR3 region has the DNA TGTGCCAGCAGCTTAGCGTCGGGGGACAATCAGCCCCAGCATTTT.

The gene calls are TRBV28 and TRBJ2-5; tentative D call: TRBD2 (5 bases). The CDR3 is 14 amino acids. Germline-derived CDR1 and CDR2 are MDHEN and SYDVKM. V lost 6 bases and J lost 4, with 15 bases in between. The CDR3 DNA is TGTGCCAGCAGCTCTGACGGGGAATCAGAGACCCAGTACTTC. It specifies CASSSDGESETQYF.

This chain joins TRBV29-1 and TRBJ1-1, with 12 nucleotides matching TRBD1. The CDR3 extends over 13 amino acids. V shed 7 bases and J 5 bases; nucleotides not matched to a gene: 5. Germline V gives CDR1 SQVTM, CDR2 ANQGSEA. The chain's CDR3 is CSAWDRGLTEAFF. In DNA form, the CDR3 reads TGCAGCGCCTGGGACAGGGGGCTGACTGAAGCTTTCTTT.